The clone carrying this TCR beta chain has only a few counts. Antigen specificity is unknown. The data originate from a study of cytomegalovirus exposure and HLA in healthy donors. Overall study context: Falling in the Caucasian-associated ancestry cluster were 81% of about 400 genotyped donors. Study-level findings and limits: It was confirmed in vitro that a few of the CMV-associated chains were specific for CMV antigens. Most TCR sequences were seen very rarely across donors, but some public TCRs occurred in many.

CDR3 size: 13 residues. Per the germline V gene, CDR1 is SGHRS and CDR2 is YFSETQ. The ends were cut back, 2 bases at V and 6 bases at J, with 9 bases in the middle. The primer mix had 60 Vbeta and 13 Jbeta primers. Original data processing: About 10 million shared chains were among some 80 million unique TCR beta chains counted in a later analysis. Generated by immunoSEQ multiplex PCR, the TCRdb table keeps only in-frame clones and is missing some. Clonal size and the V and J genes are those of that table, whereas D and trimming came from the DNA. Of fewer than 130,000 clones detected, 80% appear once; the ten largest clones hold around 2.9%.

This chain uses TRBV5-1 with TRBJ2-1, with a tentative D call TRBD2 (5 bases). This clonotype was sampled from a woman aged 55-69 years in good health and CMV-seropositive. Specimen: PBMCs. The CDR3 DNA sequence: TGCGCCAGCAGCTTCTCCGGAGGCAATGAGCAGTTCTTC. This gives the protein CASSFSGGNEQFF.